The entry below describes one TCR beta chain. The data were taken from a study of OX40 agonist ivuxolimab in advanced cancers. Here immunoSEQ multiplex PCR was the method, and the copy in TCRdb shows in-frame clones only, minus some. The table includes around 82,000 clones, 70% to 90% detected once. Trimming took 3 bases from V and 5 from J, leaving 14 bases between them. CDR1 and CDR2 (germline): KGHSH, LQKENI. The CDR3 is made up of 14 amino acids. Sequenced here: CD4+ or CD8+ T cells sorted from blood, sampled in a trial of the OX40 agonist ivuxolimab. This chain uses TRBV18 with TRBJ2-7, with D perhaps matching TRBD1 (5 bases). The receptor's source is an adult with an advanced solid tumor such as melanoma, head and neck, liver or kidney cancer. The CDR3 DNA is TGTGCCAGCTCACCCCCGAGACAGATAGACGAGCAGTACTTC. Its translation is CASSPPRQIDEQYF. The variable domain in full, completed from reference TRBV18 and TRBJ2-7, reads NAGVMQNPRHLVRRRGQEARLRCSPMKGHSHVYWYRQLPEEGLKFMVYLQKENIIDESGMPKERFSAEFPKEGPSILRIQQVVRGDSAAYFCASSPPRQIDEQYFGPGTRLTVT.